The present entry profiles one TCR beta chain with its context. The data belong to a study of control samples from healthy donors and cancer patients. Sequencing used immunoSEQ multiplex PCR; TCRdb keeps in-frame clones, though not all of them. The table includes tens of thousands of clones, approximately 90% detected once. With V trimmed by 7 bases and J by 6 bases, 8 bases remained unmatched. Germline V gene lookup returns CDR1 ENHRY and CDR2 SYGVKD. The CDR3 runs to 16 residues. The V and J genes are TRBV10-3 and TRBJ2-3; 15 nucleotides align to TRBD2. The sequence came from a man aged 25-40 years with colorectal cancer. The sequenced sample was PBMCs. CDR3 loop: CAITGTSGGLGDTQYF. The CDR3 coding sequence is TGTGCCATCACCGGGACTAGCGGGGGGCTCGGGGATACGCAGTATTTT.